Each of the 17 T cell receptor beta chains below was sequenced from the same sample in a study of glioma-infiltrating T cells. TCR alpha and beta CDR3 regions were amplified from RNA using iRepertoire nested multiplex PCR. TCRdb re-called the multiplex PCR reads with MiXCR, one entry per CDR3 protein. The sample has roughly 190,000 distinct CDR3 sequences; around 32% are singletons. The sequenced material came from glioma tissue, nonneoplastic brain tissue, or PBMCs (not recorded which). The origin of the receptors is a human donor with low-grade glioma or glioblastoma, undergoing nonglioma brain surgery, or in good health (not recorded which).

A note on this clonotype: A much larger clone is a single base away; this may be a read error. The rearrangement links TRBV20-1 to TRBJ2-1, with D hard to call. The CDR3 has 14 residues. From germline, CDR1 is DFQATT and CDR2 SNEGSKA (reference sequence). This CDR3 reads CSAYRRYSYNGQFF. The CDR3 coding sequence is TGCAGTGCTTATCGGAGATACTCCTACAATGGGCAGTTCTTC.

As concerns this clonotype: This may stem from a read error, because a much larger clone lies one nucleotide away. This sequence joins TRBV12-3 or TRBV12-4 and TRBJ2-7; no clear D. The CDR3 length is 14 residues. V lost 7 bases to trimming and J lost 5 bases, with 18 bases between them. The CDR3 sequence: CASIRPGSPHEQYF. CDR3 in DNA: TGTGCCAGCATCCGCCCAGGTTCGCCCCACGAGCAGTACTTC.

This clonotype was seen a handful of times. The chain uses TRBV19 and TRBJ2-3; tentatively, D is TRBD2 (6 bases). V was shortened by 5 bases and J by 4 bases, with 16 bases between the two germline ends. This CDR3 is built from 15 residues. The germline V gene encodes CDR1 LNHDA and CDR2 SQIVND (reference sequence). CDR3 residues: CASSPRTKFPDTQYF. The CDR3 region has the DNA TGTGCCAGTAGTCCGAGGACTAAATTTCCAGATACGCAGTATTTT.

As to this clonotype: This clone may be a read error of a much larger clone one base away. CDR3 protein: CASSLPPGHGSDEQYF. Written as DNA, the CDR3 is TGTGCCAGCAGTTTACCCCCGGGACATGGGTCGGACGAGCAGTACTTC. The chain is built from TRBV28 and TRBJ2-7; D possibly corresponds to TRBD1 (6 bases). This CDR3 spans 16 amino acids. Germline V gives CDR1 MDHEN, CDR2 SYDVKM. V lost 2 bases and J lost 5, with 19 bases in between.

On this clonotype: With a much larger clone just one base away, this may be a read error. J is TRBJ2-1 and V is TRBV12-3 or TRBV12-4, with D perhaps given as TRBD1 or TRBD2 (5 bases each). This CDR3 has 14 residues. The germline V and J ends were trimmed by 6 bases and 3 bases, with 12 bases remaining between them. CDR3 region: CASSPGPDYNEQFF. CDR3 DNA: TGTGCCAGCAGCCCGGGACCAGACTACAATGAGCAGTTCTTC.

This clonotype was detected many times. V usage is TRBV7-2 and J usage is TRBJ2-1, with 8 bases lining up with TRBD2. CDR3 length equals 16 residues. V lost 5 bases to trimming and J lost 0 bases; unmatched junction nucleotides: 6. Germline CDR1 SGHTA, CDR2 FQGNSA. The CDR3 region has the DNA TGTGCCAGCAGCCAACCTAGCGGGTACTCCTACAATGAGCAGTTCTTC. The encoded protein is CASSQPSGYSYNEQFF.

J is TRBJ2-3 and V is TRBV19; no clear D. Looked up from germline, CDR1 is LNHDA and CDR2 is SQIVND (reference sequence). The CDR3 is 12 amino acids. Trimming removed 4 bases at V and 7 bases at J, with 9 bases between. CDR3 nucleotide sequence: TGTGCCAGTAGTACGGACGGTTATACGCAGTATTTT. It yields the protein CASSTDGYTQYF.

This clonotype was found a few times. The chain combines TRBV2 with TRBJ2-1; TRBD1 matches at 9 bases. V gave up 5 bases and J gave up 5 bases; unmatched junction bases: 7. The CDR3 runs 15 residues. Germline loops: CDR1 SNHLY, CDR2 FYNNEI. The DNA for the CDR3 is TGTGCCAGCAGTACTGACAGGGGGGGACACAATGAGCAGTTCTTC. Translating gives CASSTDRGGHNEQFF.

About this clonotype itself: This clone may be a read error of a much larger clone one base away. The V call is TRBV6-1, the J call TRBJ1-4; no reliable D call. The V and J ends lost 6 bases and 7 bases respectively, with 21 bases between them. Germline assignment: CDR1 MNHNS and CDR2 SASEGT. The CDR3 has 16 residues. CDR3 in amino acids: CASSLLDAGVIEKLFF. CDR3 in DNA: TGTGCCAGCAGCCTCTTGGACGCCGGGGTGATTGAAAAACTGTTTTTT.

CDR3 amino acids: CASSSERVAGVYNEQFF. CDR3 in DNA: TGTGCCAGCAGTTCCGAGCGTGTAGCGGGGGTCTACAATGAGCAGTTCTTC. The chain employs TRBV11-2 and TRBJ2-1; 9 nucleotides agree with TRBD2. Germline values: CDR1 SGHAT, CDR2 FQNNGV. V shed 6 bases and J 3 bases; nucleotides not matched to a gene: 12. This CDR3 has 17 amino acids.

There are many counts of this clonotype. J is TRBJ2-3 and V is TRBV3-1; 7 bases map to TRBD1. CDR1 is LGHDT, CDR2 YNNKEL, per germline (reference sequence). V shed 4 bases, J shed 6 bases, and the junction held 10 bases outside the gene matches. The CDR3 runs 15 residues. The CDR3 protein is CASSPRQGGRDTQYF. Here the CDR3 DNA reads TGTGCCAGCAGCCCGCGACAGGGCGGAAGGGATACGCAGTATTTT.

This clonotype was seen ten or more times. V gene TRBV6-1 combines with J gene TRBJ2-7, with 7 nucleotides matching TRBD1. CDR1 and CDR2 (germline): MNHNS, SASEGT. This CDR3 has 14 residues. The V and J ends lost 5 bases and 2 bases, in that order; junction bases with no gene match: 6. The CDR3 is CASSPRDRAYEQYF. In DNA, the CDR3 is TGTGCCAGCAGTCCCCGGGACAGAGCCTACGAGCAGTACTTC.

At least ten counts were recorded for this clonotype. The chain employs TRBV18 and TRBJ1-1; no definite D call. From germline, CDR1 is KGHSH and CDR2 LQKENI. Between the trimmed V and J ends, which lost 6 bases and 3 bases, there was a span of 11 bases. The CDR3 loop spans 13 amino acids. The DNA of the CDR3 is TGTGCCAGCTCCCGAGAATCTCACACTGAAGCTTTCTTT. This gives the protein CASSRESHTEAFF. The complete variable domain, with remaining parts taken from reference TRBV18 and TRBJ1-1, reads NAGVMQNPRHLVRRRGQEARLRCSPMKGHSHVYWYRQLPEEGLKFMVYLQKENIIDESGMPKERFSAEFPKEGPSILRIQQVVRGDSAAYFCASSRESHTEAFFGQGTRLTVV.

This clonotype was observed once. The junction departs from germline at one end; a sequencing error may be responsible. The J gene is TRBJ2-7, the V gene TRBV12-3 or TRBV12-4; no definite D call. CDR3 length: 13 residues. CDR3 coding DNA: TGTGCCAGCAGTTTAACGGGCGGACGCGAGCATTACTTC. It yields the protein CASSLTGGREHYF.

This clonotype was recorded many times. The J gene is TRBJ2-1, the V gene TRBV20-1; 9 bases fit TRBD2. In germline, CDR1 is DFQATT, CDR2 SNEGSKA (reference sequence). The CDR3 runs 13 residues. The ends lost 2 bases at V and 8 bases at J; junction bases unmatched: 4. CDR3 nucleotide sequence: TGCAGTGCTAGATTGGGACTAGCATATGAGCAGTTCTTC. It encodes CSARLGLAYEQFF.

This clonotype was counted ten times or more. The rearrangement uses TRBV27 and TRBJ2-4; TRBD2 matches at 15 bases. J was trimmed by 7 bases and V by 5 bases; bases with no gene match: 3. This CDR3 is built from 15 residues. The germline V gene encodes CDR1 MNHEY and CDR2 SMNVEV (reference sequence). The CDR3 DNA follows: TGTGCCAGCAGTGATGGGACTAGCGGGAGGAACATTCAGTACTTC. Translated, it gives CASSDGTSGRNIQYF.

This clonotype has at least ten counts. The chain combines TRBV6-1 with TRBJ2-1; 10 bases fit TRBD2. The CDR3 is 14 amino acids. V lost 10 bases to trimming and J lost 7 bases; unmatched junction nucleotides: 10. Germline CDR1 MNHNS, CDR2 SASEGT. CDR3 residues: CATRGTSAQNEQFF. The CDR3 coding sequence is TGTGCCACACGAGGGACTAGCGCTCAAAATGAGCAGTTCTTC.